These 20 T cell receptor delta chains originate from one sample sequenced in a study of gamma-delta T cells after stem cell transplantation. TCRdb redid the clone calls on the RT-PCR reads with CATT. This sample carries about 3,000 delta-chain clones, 8% to 9% of them seen once, and the ten largest clones take 9.2%. The sequencing input was gamma-delta T cells. The receptors derive from a human donor. It is not recorded whose cells these are; they may come from a transplant donor.

The genes are TRDV1 and TRDJ1; a weak D match, TRDD3 (6 bases). CDR3 size: 18 residues. Germline V CDR1 and CDR2: TSWWSYY, QGS. V shed 0 bases and J shed 0 bases, with 17 bases lying between them. The CDR3 loop is CALGELLSRTGYTDKLIF. The DNA of the CDR3 is TGTGCTCTTGGGGAACTACTATCTCGTACTGGGTACACCGATAAACTCATCTTT.

This clone was seen a handful of times. This sequence may be a read error, since a much larger clone differs from it by one base. This CDR3 is also generated by other DNA sequences in the sample. The chain is built from TRDV2 and TRDJ1; D is perhaps TRDD3 (6 bases). The CDR3 is 16 amino acids. Germline CDR1 and CDR2: GEAIGNYY and EKD. The CDR3 DNA sequence: TGTGCCTGCGACACCGGCTGGGGCCCTTACACCGATAAACTCATCTTT. Its translation: CACDTGWGPYTDKLIF.

The table lists this clone with a few counts. A far larger clone lies a single base away; this is likely a read error. The chain recombines TRDV2 with TRDJ3, with 10 bases aligning to TRDD3. Germline assignment: CDR1 GEAIGNYY and CDR2 EKD. The CDR3 sequence is 19 residues long. As DNA, the CDR3 is TGTGCCTGTGTAGAATGGGGGATACCGGGATCCTGGGACACCCGACTGATGTTTTTC. It codes for CACVEWGIPGSWDTRLMFF.

About this clone: A single base separates this from a much larger clone, so it may be a read error. V and J are TRDV1 and TRDJ1; a weak D match, TRDD3 (7 bases). The germline V gene has CDR1 TSWWSYY and CDR2 QGS. The CDR3 extends over 23 amino acids. Trimming removed 0 bases from V and 0 bases from J, with 32 bases in between. The CDR3 nucleotides read TGTGCTCTTGGGGAACTGTCCTACATGGTACTGGGGTATACGCACCCGTACACCGATAAACTCATCTTT. Its protein is CALGELSYMVLGYTHPYTDKLIF.

This clone is labeled medium-sized. This chain uses TRAV29/DV5 with TRDJ1, with a tentative D call TRDD3 (5 bases). This CDR3 is built from 16 residues. V gave up 0 bases and J gave up 0 bases, with 15 bases separating them. Germline lookup yields CDR1 NSMFDY and CDR2 ISSIKDK. In nucleotides, the CDR3 is TGTGCAGCAAGCGGGATCTACCGGGGGTACACCGATAAACTCATCTTT. This encodes CAASGIYRGYTDKLIF.

This clone was recorded a few times. This sequence is one base from a far larger clone and is likely a read error. This sample includes further DNA sequences coding for the same CDR3. The V call is TRDV2, the J call TRDJ3, with 13 nucleotides matching TRDD3. The CDR3 runs 21 residues. CDR1 is GEAIGNYY, CDR2 EKD, per germline. CDR3 protein: CACDTLLGDTLSSWDTRQMFF. CDR3 DNA: TGTGCCTGTGACACCTTACTGGGGGATACGCTCAGCTCCTGGGACACCCGACAAATGTTTTTC.

Regarding this clone: Its ends do not fully match the called genes, so a read error is possible. This CDR3 is also generated by other DNA sequences in the sample. The V gene is TRAV29/DV5, the J gene TRDJ1; 11 bases are shared with TRDD3. Germline V lookup: CDR1 NSMFDY, CDR2 ISSIKDK. This CDR3 is built from 18 residues. The CDR3 DNA is TGCGCAGCAAGCGCCCCCTCCTACTGGGGGATAAGACACGATAAACTCATCTTT. Translated, it gives CAASAPSYWGIRHDKLIF.

By sample share, this clone is medium-sized. The rearrangement links TRDV2 to TRDJ3; D assignment may be TRDD1 or TRDD3 (5 bases each). Looked up from germline, CDR1 is GEAIGNYY and CDR2 is EKD. The length of the CDR3 is 19 residues. V was cut by 2 bases and J by 0 bases, with 16 bases left in between. Written as DNA, the CDR3 is TGTGCCTGTGACAAAATACTGGATCCCCTCTCCTGGGACACCCGACAGATGTTTTTC. Translated: CACDKILDPLSWDTRQMFF.

V gene TRDV1 combines with J gene TRDJ1; 8 bases are shared with TRDD3. The trim removed 0 bases at V and 7 bases at J, leaving 16 bases unmatched. The CDR3 has 18 amino acids. Per the germline V gene, CDR1 is TSWWSYY and CDR2 is QGS. Written as DNA, the CDR3 is TGTGCTCTTGGGGAACTAGGCCAGGCTCGTGGTGGGGGATTTAAACTCATCTTT. Its protein product is CALGELGQARGGGFKLIF.

A note on this clone: A far larger clone lies a single base away; this is likely a read error. Other DNA sequences in this specimen translate into the identical CDR3. This sequence joins TRDV2 and TRDJ2, with 9 bases fitting TRDD3. The germline V gene has CDR1 GEAIGNYY and CDR2 EKD. CDR3 length: 15 residues. V shed 4 bases and J 1 base; nucleotides not matched to a gene: 3. The CDR3 DNA sequence: TGTGCCTGTGATATACTGGGGGATTTGACAGCACAACTCTTCTTT. It translates to CACDILGDLTAQLFF.

By its share, this clone is large. This same CDR3 is encoded by further DNA sequences in the sample. V is TRDV2 and J is TRDJ1, with 8 nucleotides matching TRDD3. This CDR3 comprises 13 residues. Trimming took 0 bases from V and 4 from J; bases not matched to a gene: 0. CDR1 and CDR2 (germline): GEAIGNYY, EKD. The CDR3 bases are TGTGCCTGTGACACCTGGGGGATCGATAAACTCATCTTT. Translation gives CACDTWGIDKLIF.

With regard to this clone: A far larger clone is only one base removed, so a read error is likely. Within the sample, other DNA sequences also encode this same CDR3. The chain uses TRDV2 and TRDJ2; the match to TRDD3 covers 7 bases. The CDR3 runs 17 residues. The germline V gene encodes CDR1 GEAIGNYY and CDR2 EKD. The CDR3 spells CACDIWGSQALTAQLFF. CDR3 sequence (DNA): TGTGCCTGCGACATCTGGGGGTCTCAAGCTTTGACAGCACAACTCTTCTTT.

Concerning this clone itself: A far larger clone is off by one base, so a read error is likely. The chain recombines TRDV2 with TRDJ1, with TRDD3 matching 8 bases. The CDR3 is 16 residues long. CDR1 and CDR2 (germline): GEAIGNYY, EKD. The CDR3 DNA reads as TGTGCCTGTGGCACCGTGGGATACGCGGACACCGATAAACTCATCTTT. It encodes CACGTVGYADTDKLIF.

Turning to this clone: A much bigger clone sits one base away, suggesting this may be a read error. This chain connects TRDV2 to TRDJ3; possibly TRDD3 for D (5 bases). The CDR3 contains 16 residues. In germline, CDR1 is GEAIGNYY, CDR2 EKD. This chain's CDR3 is CACDSWNSWDTRQVFF. In nucleotides, the CDR3 is TGTGCCTGTGACTCCTGGAACTCCTGGGACACCCGACAGGTGTTTTTC.

The chain uses TRDV1 and TRDJ1, with 8 bases matching TRDD3. With 7 bases clipped from V and 0 bases from J, the junction kept 28 bases outside the gene matches. The CDR3 loop spans 22 amino acids. Germline-derived CDR1 and CDR2 are TSWWSYY and QGS. Here the CDR3 DNA reads TGTGCTCTTGCCGATTCAACTCCCGGGGGTAATACTCTACTGGGGGACACCGATAAACTCATCTTT. Translated, it gives CALADSTPGGNTLLGDTDKLIF.

Turning to this clone: A far larger clone is just one base off, so this is likely a read error. This chain links TRDV2 with TRDJ2, with TRDD3 matching over 10 bases. Germline V gene sequence: CDR1 GEAIGNYY, CDR2 EKD. The CDR3 sequence is 15 residues long. CDR3 in DNA: TGTGCCTGTGACGTACTGGGGGATTTGACAGTACAACTCTTCTTT. It encodes CACDVLGDLTVQLFF.

This clone has only a few counts. At one end, the junction sequence differs from germline, possibly due to a read error. The chain joins TRDV2 to TRDJ3; TRDD3 matches 12 bases. CDR3 length: 19 amino acids. Germline CDR1 is GEAIGNYY and CDR2 is EKD. CDR3 amino acids: CACDNTGGYPSWDTRRMFF. CDR3 DNA sequence: TGTGCCTGTGACAATACTGGGGGATACCCCTCCTGGGACACCCGACGGATGTTTTTC.

Comments on this clone: A far bigger clonotype differs at one base, so this is likely a read error. In the same sample, other DNA sequences code for this CDR3. The chain recombines TRDV2 with TRDJ1; 7 bases line up with TRDD3. Trimming cost V 5 bases and J 0 bases; bases outside gene matches: 8. The CDR3 has 15 amino acids. CDR1 and CDR2 from the germline V gene are GEAIGNYY and EKD. CDR3 in amino acids: CACAGGRRYTDKLIF. The DNA for the CDR3 is TGTGCCTGTGCTGGGGGCCGCCGCTACACCGATAAACTCATCTTT.

Note on this clone: A far larger clone is a single base away, which makes a read error likely. The sample holds other DNA sequences that translate to the same CDR3. The V and J genes are TRDV2 and TRDJ3; the D gene is possibly TRDD3 (6 bases). V was clipped by 0 bases and J by 0 bases, with 14 bases between them. Per the germline V gene, CDR1 is GEAIGNYY and CDR2 is EKD. The CDR3 has 19 amino acids. CDR3 sequence (DNA): TGTGCCTGTGACACCGTATTGGGGGCTAGCTCCTGGGACACCCGACAGATGTTTTTC. Its translation is CACDTVLGASSWDTRQMFF.

This clone was counted only a few times. Just one base apart from a much larger clone, this may be a read error. This chain joins TRDV1 and TRDJ1; 11 bases align to TRDD3. CDR3 length: 15 residues. Trimming at V came to 8 bases and at J to 2 bases, leaving 7 bases not matched to a gene. Germline V gene lookup returns CDR1 TSWWSYY and CDR2 QGS. In DNA form, the CDR3 reads TGTGCTCTTAGGGGCTGGGGGATACAGACCGATAAACTCATCTTT. It yields the protein CALRGWGIQTDKLIF.